This T cell receptor (beta chain) derives from a study of cytomegalovirus exposure and HLA in healthy donors. Study-level points and caveats: Cytomegalovirus association was assigned to some 160 TCR beta chains. The CMV antigen specificity of three CMV-associated chains was confirmed through in vitro analysis.

In germline, CDR1 is SGHRS, CDR2 YFSETQ. The germline V and J ends were trimmed by 0 bases and 1 base, with 11 bases remaining between them. The CDR3 is made up of 15 amino acids. Repertoires were generated with immunoSEQ multiplex PCR, while TCRdb's copy carries only in-frame clones and drops some. The profile shows 250,000 to 350,000 clones, approximately 86% of them singletons. As to this clone: The antigen remains unidentified.

Among the 110 or so subjects of the validation cohort, separate from the approximately 670-subject first cohort, were the donors. Source material: PBMCs. The J gene is TRBJ2-7, the V gene TRBV5-1, with D possibly being TRBD1 (5 bases). This TCR derives from a man aged 25-45 years in good health and CMV-seronegative. In nucleotides, the CDR3 is TGCGCCAGCAGCTTGGAAACAGGTAGATCCTACGAGCAGTACTTC. Encoded protein: CASSLETGRSYEQYF.